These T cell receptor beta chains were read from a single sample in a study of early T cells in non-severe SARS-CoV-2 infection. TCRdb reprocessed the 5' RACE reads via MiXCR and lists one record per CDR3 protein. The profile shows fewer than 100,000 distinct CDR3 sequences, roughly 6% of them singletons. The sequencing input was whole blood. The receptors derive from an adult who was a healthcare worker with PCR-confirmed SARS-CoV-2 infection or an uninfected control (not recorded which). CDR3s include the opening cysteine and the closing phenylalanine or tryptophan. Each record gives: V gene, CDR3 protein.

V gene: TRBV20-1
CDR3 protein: CSARASGSTDTQYF

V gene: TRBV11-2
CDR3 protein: CASSSGPEQYF

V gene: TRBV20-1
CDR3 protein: CSATVSTDEQYF

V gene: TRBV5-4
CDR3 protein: CASRPRTSGSADTQYF

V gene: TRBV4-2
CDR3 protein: CASSQGDAKNIQYF

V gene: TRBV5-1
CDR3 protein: CASSLDGSPYEQYF

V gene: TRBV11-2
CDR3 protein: CASSPTRGKRTIEAFF

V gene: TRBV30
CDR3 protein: CAWSEGTSGNTIYF

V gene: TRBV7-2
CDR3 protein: CASSRTSGPGYEQYF

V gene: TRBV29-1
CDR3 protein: CSAKTGGGYEQYF

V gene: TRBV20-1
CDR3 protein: CSALLRTDTQYF

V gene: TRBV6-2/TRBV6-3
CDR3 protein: CASSYERERYNEQFF

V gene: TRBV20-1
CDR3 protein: CSTRPRRNYEQYF

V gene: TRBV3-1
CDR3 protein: CASSPDAGSDTQYF

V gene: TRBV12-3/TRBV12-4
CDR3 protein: CASSLNSNYGYTF

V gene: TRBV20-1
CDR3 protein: CSVERPGVTGELFF

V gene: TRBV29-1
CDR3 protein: CSVEGPGLAGTQYF

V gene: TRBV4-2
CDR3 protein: CASSQPGQGPEQYF

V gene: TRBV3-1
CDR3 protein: CASSQGWGNEQFF

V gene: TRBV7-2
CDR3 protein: CASSLTLPIGGTTPRSYNEQFF

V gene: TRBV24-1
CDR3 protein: CATIKGVTEQFF

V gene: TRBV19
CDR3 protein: CASGVSEKLFF

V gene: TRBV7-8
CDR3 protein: CASSLVQHAEAFF

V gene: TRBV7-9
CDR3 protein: CASSGRSGKVEQFF

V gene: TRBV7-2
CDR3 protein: CASSRRTVSNTGELFF

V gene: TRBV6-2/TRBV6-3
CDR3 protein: CASSQRATLTYEQYF

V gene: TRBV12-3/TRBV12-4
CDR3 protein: CASSSQGPPFNEKLFF

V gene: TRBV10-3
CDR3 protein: CAIRSSDRSNQPQHF

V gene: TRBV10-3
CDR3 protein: CAISSRTGSSYEQYF

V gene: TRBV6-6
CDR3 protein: CASSAPNNEQFF

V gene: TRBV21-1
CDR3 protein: CASSKYVGSDQSHTQYF